This T cell receptor (beta chain) appears in the sequencing data of a study of blood T cell repertoires in COVID-19. Whole-study context: Collection of acute and convalescent COVID-19 samples took place in the United States, Italy and Spain. From T cells, B-cell-depleted T cells, or PBMCs came the material, which was cDNA or gDNA.

The germline gives CDR1 LGHDT, CDR2 YNNKEL (reference sequence). The CDR3 has 14 residues. V shed 1 base and J shed 5 bases, with 10 bases lying between them. Authors' data handling: Estimates of nucleated cell counts were drawn from the amplification of reference gene primers. Profiled with immunoSEQ multiplex PCR; TCRdb holds only in-frame clones, not every one. For V, J and clone size, that table is used; D and trimming come from the DNA. The sample records 60,000 to 70,000 clones, 65% to 90% being singletons. This sequence was found in a woman in her sixties or seventies with acute or convalescent COVID-19. J is TRBJ2-3 and V is TRBV3-1 (or the pseudogene TRBV3-2); no firm D call. The sequenced sample was peripheral blood. The CDR3 DNA reads TGTGCCAGCAGCCAAGCCGCTCCAGTAGATACGCAGTATTTT. Amino acids: CASSQAAPVDTQYF.